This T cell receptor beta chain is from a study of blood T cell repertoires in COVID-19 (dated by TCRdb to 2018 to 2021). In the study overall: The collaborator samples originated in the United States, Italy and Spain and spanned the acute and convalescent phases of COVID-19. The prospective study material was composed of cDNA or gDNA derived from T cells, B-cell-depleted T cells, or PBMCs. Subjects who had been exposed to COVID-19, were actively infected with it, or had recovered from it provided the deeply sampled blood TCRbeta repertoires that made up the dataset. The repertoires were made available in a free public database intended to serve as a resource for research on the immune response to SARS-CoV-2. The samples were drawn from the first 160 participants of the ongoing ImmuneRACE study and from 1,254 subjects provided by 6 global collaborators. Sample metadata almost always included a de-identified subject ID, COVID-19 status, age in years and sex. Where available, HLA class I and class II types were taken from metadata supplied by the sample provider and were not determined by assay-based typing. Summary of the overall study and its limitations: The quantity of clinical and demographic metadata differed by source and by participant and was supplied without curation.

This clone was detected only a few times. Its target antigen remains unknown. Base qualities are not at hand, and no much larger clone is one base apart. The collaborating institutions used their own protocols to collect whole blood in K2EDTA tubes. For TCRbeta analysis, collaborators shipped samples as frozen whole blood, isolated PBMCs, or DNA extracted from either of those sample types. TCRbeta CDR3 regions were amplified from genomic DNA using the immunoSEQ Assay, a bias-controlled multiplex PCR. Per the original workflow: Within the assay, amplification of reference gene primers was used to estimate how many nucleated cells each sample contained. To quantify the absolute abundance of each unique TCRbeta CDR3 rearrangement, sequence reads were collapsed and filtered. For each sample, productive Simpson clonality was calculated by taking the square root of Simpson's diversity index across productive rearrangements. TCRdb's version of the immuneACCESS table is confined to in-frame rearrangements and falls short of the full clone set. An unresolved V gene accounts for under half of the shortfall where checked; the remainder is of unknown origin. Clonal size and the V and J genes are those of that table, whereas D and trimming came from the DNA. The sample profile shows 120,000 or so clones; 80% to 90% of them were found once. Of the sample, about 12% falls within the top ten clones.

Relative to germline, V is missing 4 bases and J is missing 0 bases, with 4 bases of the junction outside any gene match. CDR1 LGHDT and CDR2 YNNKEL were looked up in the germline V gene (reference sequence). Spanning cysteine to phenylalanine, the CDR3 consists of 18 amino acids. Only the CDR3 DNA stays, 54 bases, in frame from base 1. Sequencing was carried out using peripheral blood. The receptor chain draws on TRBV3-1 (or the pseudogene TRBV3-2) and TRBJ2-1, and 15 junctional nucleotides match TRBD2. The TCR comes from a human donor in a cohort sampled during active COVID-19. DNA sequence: TGTGCCAGCAGCCGCGGACTAGCGGGGGGGAGCTCCTACAATGAGCAGTTCTTC. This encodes CASSRGLAGGSSYNEQFF.